This paragraph covers one T cell receptor (beta chain) sequence. Data came from immunoSEQ multiplex PCR; TCRdb stores just in-frame clones and leaves some out. The repertoire holds about 250,000 clones, approximately 90% seen once, with roughly 8.3% in the top ten. V dropped 3 bases and J dropped 2 bases, with 10 bases sitting between them. Germline CDR1 and CDR2: MNHEY and SMNVEV (reference sequence). The CDR3 covers 14 residues. This entry is derived from a study of blood T cell repertoires in COVID-19. The source is a man in his forties who had recovered from COVID-19. The V and J genes are TRBV27 and TRBJ2-5; TRBD2 might be the D (6 bases). The sample taken for sequencing was PBMCs or T cells enriched from blood (not recorded which). CDR3 in DNA: TGTGCCAGCAGTTTCTTGGAGGGGCAAGAGACCCAGTACTTC. Translated, it gives CASSFLEGQETQYF.